One sample yielded the 29 T cell receptor beta chains listed below, sequenced in a study of blood T cell repertoires in COVID-19. Sequencing was performed with immunoSEQ multiplex PCR; in TCRdb, only in-frame clones are kept and a portion is missing. The sample includes 200,000 to 300,000 clones, roughly 86% seen only once; the top ten take approximately 2.2%. Sequences were obtained from peripheral blood. These receptors were taken from a woman in her forties or fifties with acute or convalescent COVID-19.

This clone is a singleton in its sample. The identical CDR3 is also encoded by other nucleotide sequences in the sample. The chain uses TRBV7-3 and TRBJ1-3; D unresolved. The CDR3 covers 12 residues. Germline CDR1 is SGHTA and CDR2 is FQGTGA. V gave up 8 bases and J gave up 9 bases, with 14 bases separating them. CDR3: CASSDSGGTIYF. CDR3 in DNA: TGTGCCAGCTCCGATTCTGGAGGCACCATATATTTT.

The chain couples TRBV15 to TRBJ2-7; 8 nucleotides line up with TRBD1. CDR1 LNHNV and CDR2 YYDKDF come from the germline V gene (reference sequence). The CDR3 consists of 14 residues. V was pared by 5 bases and J by 3 bases, with 6 bases of the junction left unmatched. CDR3 nucleotide sequence: TGTGCCACCAGCCCCGGGACAGGAAACTACGAGCAGTACTTC. Translating it yields CATSPGTGNYEQYF.

The genes are TRBV5-1 and TRBJ2-7; 12 bases are shared with TRBD2. The CDR3 totals 14 residues. Looked up from germline, CDR1 is SGHRS and CDR2 is YFSETQ. The ends lost 3 bases at V and 6 bases at J; junction bases unmatched: 4. The CDR3 loop reads CASSWTSGKSEQYF. The CDR3 DNA follows: TGCGCCAGCAGCTGGACTAGCGGGAAATCCGAGCAGTACTTC.

V usage is TRBV5-1 and J usage is TRBJ2-7; 9 bases are shared with TRBD2. After removal of 4 bases from V and 0 bases from J, the junction contained 11 bases not matched to a gene. The CDR3 contains 17 residues. Per the germline V gene, CDR1 is SGHRS and CDR2 is YFSETQ. The CDR3 is CASSPAPGLAHSYEQYF. CDR3 in DNA: TGCGCCAGCAGCCCCGCCCCGGGACTAGCACACTCCTACGAGCAGTACTTC.

The V call is TRBV5-4, the J call TRBJ2-1, with a weak D call TRBD2 (5 bases). Looked up from germline, CDR1 is SGHNT and CDR2 is YYREEE (reference sequence). The CDR3 sequence is 14 residues long. The V and J ends lost 0 bases and 5 bases respectively, with 9 bases between them. CDR3 protein: CASSLAGKNNEQFF. As DNA, the CDR3 is TGTGCCAGCAGCTTGGCGGGAAAGAACAATGAGCAGTTCTTC.

The rearrangement links TRBV7-8 to TRBJ1-2; D is perhaps TRBD1 (5 bases). V lost 4 bases, J lost 6 bases, and 12 bases lay in between. The CDR3 runs to 13 residues. The V gene's germline CDR1 is SGHVS and CDR2 FQNEAQ. The DNA for the CDR3 is TGTGCCAGCAGCTATGCAGGGTCCCATGGCTACACCTTC. Amino acid sequence: CASSYAGSHGYTF.

The chain employs TRBV5-1 and TRBJ2-7; 9 bases fit TRBD1. The CDR3 is made up of 16 amino acids. Germline-derived CDR1 and CDR2 are SGHRS and YFSETQ. V was clipped by 0 bases and J by 3 bases; unmatched bases: 7. CDR3 residues: CASSLGTGQGGYEQYF. The CDR3 coding sequence is TGCGCCAGCAGCTTGGGTACGGGACAGGGAGGCTACGAGCAGTACTTC.

The chain couples TRBV4-2 to TRBJ1-6, with D perhaps matching TRBD1 (6 bases). This CDR3 is 15 amino acids long. Trimming cost V 4 bases and J 4 bases, with 11 bases left between them. CDR1 is LGHNA, CDR2 YNFKEQ, per germline. The chain's CDR3 is CASSLRTEYNSPLHF. CDR3 DNA: TGTGCCAGCAGCCTCAGGACAGAATATAATTCACCCCTCCACTTT.

The rearrangement uses TRBV7-3 and TRBJ2-3; D perhaps matches TRBD1 (6 bases). The V gene's germline CDR1 is SGHTA and CDR2 FQGTGA. V lost 0 bases and J 5 bases, leaving 24 bases between the germline ends. The CDR3 spans 19 residues. The CDR3 nucleotides are TGTGCCAGCAGCTTAACGGGGGCCGGGCTCCCTCCTGGGGGAGATACGCAGTATTTT. Amino acid sequence: CASSLTGAGLPPGGDTQYF.

This chain connects TRBV28 to TRBJ1-1; tentatively, D is TRBD1 (5 bases). Germline loops: CDR1 MDHEN, CDR2 SYDVKM. The CDR3 extends over 17 amino acids. Trimming took 5 bases from V and 0 from J, leaving 19 bases between them. CDR3 loop: CASSGAGRLDMNTEAFF. CDR3 DNA sequence: TGTGCCAGCAGTGGGGCCGGTCGCCTGGACATGAACACTGAAGCTTTCTTT.

This chain joins TRBV5-1 and TRBJ2-6, with D maybe TRBD2 (6 bases). Germline V CDR1 and CDR2: SGHRS, YFSETQ. CDR3 size: 16 residues. Trimming removed 4 bases from V and 0 bases from J, with 11 bases in between. The CDR3 region is CASSPTGGSGANVLTF. CDR3 bases: TGCGCCAGCAGCCCCACCGGGGGCTCTGGGGCCAACGTCCTGACTTTC.

The genes are TRBV7-9 and TRBJ2-3; TRBD1 might be the D (5 bases). CDR3 length: 15 residues. The germline V and J ends were trimmed by 5 bases and 3 bases, with 15 bases remaining between them. The germline V gene encodes CDR1 SEHNR and CDR2 FQNEAQ (reference sequence). CDR3 DNA sequence: TGTGCCAGCAGCGTGGTGGCAGGGAAGACAGATACGCAGTATTTT. Translated, it gives CASSVVAGKTDTQYF.

V usage is TRBV15 and J usage is TRBJ2-7; D possibly corresponds to TRBD2 (5 bases). CDR3 length: 16 amino acids. V lost 5 bases and J lost 0, with 17 bases in between. The germline gives CDR1 LNHNV, CDR2 YYDKDF (reference sequence). In DNA, the CDR3 is TGTGCCACCAGCCTCCAGGCCCTAGGGAGCTCCTACGAGCAGTACTTC. Its translation: CATSLQALGSSYEQYF.

In DNA form, the CDR3 reads TGTGCCAGTACCCCAGGGGGACTAGCGAGACAAGAGACCCAGTACTTC. Encoded protein: CASTPGGLARQETQYF. The chain is built from TRBV19 and TRBJ2-5; 10 bases fit TRBD2. V shed 7 bases and J 2 bases; nucleotides not matched to a gene: 10. Germline V gene sequence: CDR1 LNHDA, CDR2 SQIVND (reference sequence). The CDR3 is 16 residues long.

This chain joins TRBV28 and TRBJ1-2, with 12 bases identical to TRBD1. Per the germline V gene, CDR1 is MDHEN and CDR2 is SYDVKM. V was clipped by 5 bases and J by 5 bases; unmatched bases: 3. The CDR3 length is 14 residues. This chain's CDR3 is CASSGTGGGYGYTF. CDR3 DNA sequence: TGTGCCAGCAGTGGGACAGGGGGCGGGTATGGCTACACCTTC.

The V and J genes are TRBV19 and TRBJ1-6, with 8 bases identical to TRBD1. Germline V lookup: CDR1 LNHDA, CDR2 SQIVND (reference sequence). The CDR3 contains 16 residues. With 3 bases clipped from V and 6 bases from J, the junction kept 7 bases outside the gene matches. CDR3 DNA: TGTGCCAGTAGTATCCCTAGACAGGGGAGTAATTCACCCCTCCACTTT. The encoded protein is CASSIPRQGSNSPLHF.

The rearrangement uses TRBV5-1 and TRBJ2-7; TRBD1 aligns across 11 bases. Germline loops: CDR1 SGHRS, CDR2 YFSETQ. After removal of 5 bases from V and 4 bases from J, the junction contained 8 bases not matched to a gene. The CDR3 contains 15 residues. The CDR3 nucleotides are TGCGCCAGCAGGATCGGGACAGGGGGATCTTACGAGCAGTACTTC. Translated, it gives CASRIGTGGSYEQYF. The whole variable domain, remainder taken from reference TRBV5-1 and TRBJ2-7, is KAGVTQTPRYLIKTRGQQVTLSCSPISGHRSVSWYQQTPGQGLQFLFEYFSETQRNKGNFPGRFSGRQFSNSRSEMNVSTLELGDSALYLCASRIGTGGSYEQYFGPGTRLTVT.

This CDR3 is CASSLGGQEAYGYTF. The CDR3 region has the DNA TGTGCCAGCAGCTTAGGGGGACAGGAGGCCTATGGCTACACCTTC. The rearrangement uses TRBV5-5 and TRBJ1-2; 8 bases map to TRBD1. Germline-derived CDR1 and CDR2 are SGHKS and YYEKEE (reference sequence). V lost 2 bases, J lost 4 bases, and 7 bases stayed unmatched. The CDR3 sequence is 15 residues long.

This clone was detected once. The chain employs TRBV7-2 and TRBJ2-2; TRBD2 agrees at 8 bases. V lost 0 bases to trimming and J lost 3 bases; unmatched junction nucleotides: 3. The CDR3 runs to 16 residues. The germline V gene has CDR1 SGHTA and CDR2 FQGNSA. Written as DNA, the CDR3 is TGTGCCAGCAGCTTAGCAGGACTAGCAGACACCGGGGAGCTGTTTTTT. This sequence encodes CASSLAGLADTGELFF.

The J gene is TRBJ2-1, the V gene TRBV7-6; 10 nucleotides match TRBD2. The J segment lost 4 bases and the V segment lost 3 bases, leaving 6 bases of the junction unmatched. Per germline, CDR1 SGHVS and CDR2 FNYEAQ. The CDR3 totals 16 residues. The CDR3 is CASSFRLAGIYNEQFF. DNA of the CDR3: TGTGCCAGCAGCTTCCGACTAGCGGGCATATACAATGAGCAGTTCTTC.

V is TRBV27 and J is TRBJ2-7, with D uncertain. Trimming cost V 2 bases and J 10 bases, with 18 bases left between them. Germline CDR1 MNHEY, CDR2 SMNVEV (reference sequence). This CDR3 is 14 amino acids long. This chain's CDR3 is CASSLGLGLGLQYF. DNA of the CDR3: TGTGCCAGCAGTTTAGGCCTTGGGCTGGGTCTTCAGTACTTC.

The chain couples TRBV18 to TRBJ2-5; TRBD1 aligns across 12 bases. The CDR3 sequence is 18 residues long. The V segment lost 1 base and the J segment 3 bases; nucleotides outside the gene matches: 9. The germline V gene has CDR1 KGHSH and CDR2 LQKENI. DNA of the CDR3: TGTGCCAGCTCACCACAGGTCGTGGGACAGGGGGCGAAAGAGACCCAGTACTTC. Its translation: CASSPQVVGQGAKETQYF.

This chain joins TRBV9 and TRBJ2-3; TRBD2 matches 12 bases. V lost 0 bases, J lost 5 bases, and 4 bases stayed unmatched. Germline loops: CDR1 SGDLS, CDR2 YYNGEE. This CDR3 has 16 amino acids. The CDR3 DNA is TGTGCCAGCAGCGTAGCACTAGCGGGAGGTGAAGATACGCAGTATTTT. Amino acid sequence: CASSVALAGGEDTQYF.

This chain uses TRBV5-1 with TRBJ1-1, with D possibly being TRBD1 (6 bases). The V and J ends lost 6 bases and 4 bases respectively, with 13 bases between them. Germline V gene sequence: CDR1 SGHRS, CDR2 YFSETQ. This CDR3 comprises 13 residues. CDR3 loop: CASTTGGSTEAFF. CDR3 in DNA: TGCGCCAGCACCACGGGGGGCAGCACTGAAGCTTTCTTT.

V and J are TRBV28 and TRBJ1-2, with 7 nucleotides matching TRBD1. Germline loops: CDR1 MDHEN, CDR2 SYDVKM. This CDR3 has 15 amino acids. Losses at the gene ends were 2 bases for V and 0 bases for J; bases not matched to a gene: 3. The CDR3 DNA follows: TGTGCCAGCAGTTTAGCAGGGGGACCTAACTATGGCTACACCTTC. The encoded protein is CASSLAGGPNYGYTF.

V is TRBV5-1 and J is TRBJ2-7, with D tentatively TRBD1 (6 bases). V lost 0 bases and J lost 3, with 13 bases in between. The germline CDR1 and CDR2 sequences are SGHRS and YFSETQ. The CDR3 spans 15 residues. CDR3: CASSLEPGEYYEQYF. The CDR3 DNA is TGCGCCAGCAGCTTGGAGCCAGGGGAATACTACGAGCAGTACTTC.

This chain connects TRBV4-1 to TRBJ2-3; D is undetermined. V lost 0 bases to trimming and J lost 5 bases, with 12 bases between them. The CDR3 totals 15 residues. The germline V gene encodes CDR1 MGHRA and CDR2 YSYEKL. The CDR3 region is CASSQDYLAGDTQYF. In nucleotides, the CDR3 is TGCGCCAGCAGCCAAGATTACTTAGCTGGAGATACGCAGTATTTT.

This chain uses TRBV4-3 with TRBJ1-4, with a possible D match to TRBD1 (5 bases). Germline CDR1 is LGHNA and CDR2 is YSLEER. This CDR3 spans 16 amino acids. V gave up 0 bases and J gave up 7 bases, with 15 bases separating them. Here the CDR3 DNA reads TGCGCCAGCAGCCAAGATCGGGGGGAGGTGGGTGAAAAACTGTTTTTT. Its protein product is CASSQDRGEVGEKLFF.

The chain carries TRBV4-2 and TRBJ1-5; D ambiguous. The germline gives CDR1 LGHNA, CDR2 YNFKEQ. The CDR3 extends over 14 amino acids. The ends were cut back, 4 bases at V and 2 bases at J, with 9 bases in the middle. The CDR3 bases are TGTGCCAGCAGCCCTCAACGGGGCAATCAGCCCCAGCATTTT. Amino acid sequence: CASSPQRGNQPQHF.